These 9 T cell receptor beta chains were sequenced from one sample in a study of blood T cells in healthy people across ages. It was with a sample-barcoded 5' primer and a J-beta primer mix that a second PCR of roughly 6 to 12 cycles was run. TCRdb reprocessed the 5' RACE reads via MiXCR and lists one record per CDR3 protein. The sample comprises more than 900,000 distinct CDR3 sequences, roughly a quarter of which are singletons, and approximately 0.71% rests with the top ten. This sample was also put to use in a study of T cells of mothers and their children.

Specimen: blood. These receptors were collected from a girl aged 2-10 years in good health.

This clonotype turned up a few times. This chain links TRBV28 with TRBJ2-5; 7 bases map to TRBD1. This CDR3 comprises 13 residues. Germline V lookup: CDR1 MDHEN, CDR2 SYDVKM. Losses at the gene ends were 5 bases for V and 6 bases for J; bases not matched to a gene: 6. In nucleotides, the CDR3 is TGTGCCAGCAGTAAACGGGACAGAAAGACCCAGTACTTC. Encoded protein: CASSKRDRKTQYF.

In DNA, the CDR3 is TGTGCCAGCAGTTTCTTGGGGATGAACACTGAAGCTTTCTTT. Protein sequence: CASSFLGMNTEAFF. The chain carries TRBV12-3 or TRBV12-4 and TRBJ1-1; D ambiguous. The CDR3 totals 14 residues. V lost 3 bases, J lost 0 bases, and 8 bases lay in between.

There are a few counts of this clonotype. The V gene is TRBV2, the J gene TRBJ2-5; 7 bases are shared with TRBD1. The J call may be mistaken, given a closer DNA end match to TRBJ2-1. Germline V gene sequence: CDR1 SNHLY, CDR2 FYNNEI. The CDR3 has 16 amino acids. In DNA form, the CDR3 reads TGTGCCAGCAGTGAAGCACCGGGACAGAAATACAATGAGCAGTTCTTC. It specifies CASSEAPGQKYNEQFF.

As for this clonotype: The junction does not match germline at one end; this may be a read error. The chain recombines TRBV12-3 or TRBV12-4 with TRBJ2-1; TRBD1 matches at 8 bases. CDR3 length equals 15 residues. CDR3 in DNA: TGTGCCGGCAGTTTAATGCAGGGGGCGGATCAGGGGCAGTTCTTC. This sequence encodes CAGSLMQGADQGQFF.

This clonotype was seen more than once but under ten times. J is TRBJ2-1 and V is TRBV7-9; tentative D call: TRBD2 (5 bases). Trimming removed 6 bases from V and 0 bases from J, with 15 bases in between. The CDR3 contains 16 residues. Germline V gives CDR1 SEHNR, CDR2 FQNEAQ (reference sequence). The CDR3 DNA is TGTGCCAGCAGGGCAGCGGAGCTTCACTCCTACAATGAGCAGTTCTTC. As protein: CASRAAELHSYNEQFF.

This sequence joins TRBV6-5 and TRBJ2-1; TRBD2 matches 8 bases. Trimming cost V 2 bases and J 8 bases; bases outside gene matches: 8. Per the germline V gene, CDR1 is MNHEY and CDR2 is SVGAGI. This CDR3 has 15 residues. The CDR3 here is CASSYVASGSDEQFF. The CDR3 region has the DNA TGTGCCAGCAGTTACGTGGCCAGCGGGAGCGATGAGCAGTTCTTC.

This clonotype has a handful of counts. The CDR3 reads CASADIGTEQFF. The CDR3 bases are TGCGCCAGCGCCGACATAGGTACCGAGCAGTTCTTC. The chain links TRBV5-1 to TRBJ2-1; D ambiguous. The germline V and J ends were trimmed by 7 bases and 10 bases, with 15 bases remaining between them. The CDR3 is 12 amino acids. Germline V gene sequence: CDR1 SGHRS, CDR2 YFSETQ.

The rearrangement uses TRBV4-1 and TRBJ1-4; TRBD1 might be the D (5 bases). V was trimmed by 4 bases and J by 3 bases, leaving 12 bases between them. Per the germline V gene, CDR1 is MGHRA and CDR2 is YSYEKL. The CDR3 is 15 amino acids. CDR3 coding DNA: TGCGCCAGCAGCCCCGTCGGGGGGGCTAATGAAAAACTGTTTTTT. Its protein product is CASSPVGGANEKLFF.

This chain links TRBV7-9 with TRBJ2-1; D call uncertain. CDR1 is SEHNR, CDR2 FQNEAQ, per germline (reference sequence). The CDR3 is made up of 14 amino acids. V was pared by 3 bases and J by 3 bases, with 9 bases between. The CDR3 DNA is TGTGCCAGCAGCTTCTGGGTTGACTACAATGAGCAGTTCTTC. Its translation: CASSFWVDYNEQFF.